Following are 4 T cell receptor beta chains from one sample sequenced in a study of T cells in women clearing cervical HPV infection. Clones were read by immunoSEQ multiplex PCR, and TCRdb kept only the in-frame ones, dropping some. In all, the sample yields roughly 35,000 clones. Sequencing was done on a sample of blood buffy coat. The receptor source for this set is a woman between 18 and 75 years old with a cervical HPV16 infection that either progressed to CIN3+ or cleared (not recorded which).

A word on this clone: The read ends 3 residues before the CDR3 terminus; that terminus is restored from the germline J gene. Other DNA sequences in this sample translate to the same CDR3. This chain uses TRBV2 with TRBJ1-2; 8 nucleotides align to TRBD1. Germline V CDR1 and CDR2: SNHLY, FYNNEI. After removal of 2 bases from V and 6 bases from J, the junction contained 5 bases not matched to a gene. There are 14 residues in the CDR3. The part of the CDR3 DNA that was read is TGTGCCAGCAGTGAACAGGGGGCGGGGGATGGC. Its translation is CASSEQGAGDG. The entire CDR3 is CASSEQGAGDGYTF.

A word on this clone: The CDR3 is cut off 3 residues early in the read; its end comes from the germline J gene. The rearrangement links TRBV7-9 to TRBJ1-2, with D unresolved. The CDR3 contains 14 residues. The germline gives CDR1 SEHNR, CDR2 FQNEAQ (reference sequence). The part of the CDR3 DNA that was read is TGTGCCAGCAGCTTAGGCAGGCCCTCCTACGAC. It codes for CASSLGRPSYD. The complete CDR3 sequence is CASSLGRPSYDYTF.

Of note for this clone: The CDR3 end lies 3 residues beyond the end of the read and is filled in from the germline J gene. V and J are TRBV20-1 and TRBJ1-1; no clear D gene. CDR1 is DFQATT and CDR2 is SNEGSKA in the germline V gene (reference sequence). V lost 2 bases, J lost 0 bases, and 4 bases lay in between. CDR3 length equals 12 residues. CDR3 residues: CSARQMNTEAFF. The sequenced CDR3 bases are TGCAGTGCTAGACAGATGAACACTGAA.

As to this clone: The sequenced fragment ends 3 residues before the CDR3 boundary, so the rest is inferred from the germline J gene. This chain links TRBV19 with TRBJ2-2, with a tentative D call TRBD1 (5 bases). The germline CDR1 and CDR2 sequences are LNHDA and SQIVND (reference sequence). This CDR3 has 12 residues. With 6 bases removed from V and 6 bases from J, the gap between germline ends came to 8 bases. The CDR3 bases that were read are TGTGCCAGTAGCAGGGTCCCCGGGGAG. Its translation: CASSRVPGE. The CDR3 reads in full as CASSRVPGELFF.